The 5 T cell receptor beta chains listed next were all sequenced from one sample in a study of control samples from healthy donors and cancer patients. Profiling relied on immunoSEQ multiplex PCR, and the TCRdb table lists in-frame clones only, not all of them. The sample lists more than 85,000 clones, 90% seen once, with roughly 4% in the top ten. The sample was blood. These receptors came from a human donor in good health. The donor label of this sample is uncertain.

This clone was counted once. The V gene is TRBV29-1, the J gene TRBJ2-1, with D unclear. The CDR3 runs to 12 residues. V gave up 7 bases and J gave up 0 bases, with 7 bases separating them. The germline V gene encodes CDR1 SQVTM and CDR2 ANQGSEA. CDR3 amino acids: CSARGSYNEQFF. The CDR3 region has the DNA TGCAGCGCACGTGGCTCCTACAATGAGCAGTTCTTC.

This chain uses TRBV5-1 with TRBJ1-2, with 7 bases that match TRBD1. V was pared by 5 bases and J by 3 bases, with 7 bases of the junction left unmatched. The CDR3 contains 14 residues. CDR1 is SGHRS and CDR2 is YFSETQ in the germline V gene. CDR3 in DNA: TGCGCCAGCAGTTTAGTAACAGGGGACTATGGCTACACCTTC. It codes for CASSLVTGDYGYTF.

The chain employs TRBV6-1 and TRBJ1-6; 7 positions match TRBD1. The J segment lost 10 bases and the V segment lost 2 bases, leaving 11 bases of the junction unmatched. Germline CDR1 and CDR2: MNHNS and SASEGT. CDR3 size: 16 residues. CDR3 sequence: CASSEQWGQSRSPLHF. The CDR3 DNA is TGTGCCAGCAGTGAACAATGGGGACAGAGCAGATCACCCCTCCACTTT.

This clone was counted between two and nine times. This chain uses TRBV3-1 (or the pseudogene TRBV3-2) with TRBJ2-5; 9 bases agree with TRBD2. Germline trimming cut 4 bases from V and 4 bases from J; bases unmatched to any gene: 7. In germline, CDR1 is LGHDT, CDR2 YNNKEL (reference sequence). The CDR3 contains 15 residues. The CDR3 DNA is TGTGCCAGCAGCCTATCCGGGACTAGCCCAGAGACCCAGTACTTC. Amino acid sequence: CASSLSGTSPETQYF.

V and J are TRBV25-1 and TRBJ2-6; no definite D call. CDR3 length: 15 residues. Trimming stripped 1 base from V and 2 bases from J, with 6 bases between. Germline CDR1 reads MGHDK; CDR2 reads SYGVNS. CDR3 protein: CASSESRAGANVLTF. CDR3 DNA: TGTGCCAGCAGTGAATCCCGGGCTGGGGCCAACGTCCTGACTTTC. The full variable domain, with the rest looked up from reference TRBV25-1 and TRBJ2-6, is EADIYQTPRYLVIGTGKKITLECSQTMGHDKMYWYQQDPGMELHLIHYSYGVNSTEKGDLSSESTVSRIRTEHFPLTLESARPSHTSQYLCASSESRAGANVLTFGAGSRLTVL.